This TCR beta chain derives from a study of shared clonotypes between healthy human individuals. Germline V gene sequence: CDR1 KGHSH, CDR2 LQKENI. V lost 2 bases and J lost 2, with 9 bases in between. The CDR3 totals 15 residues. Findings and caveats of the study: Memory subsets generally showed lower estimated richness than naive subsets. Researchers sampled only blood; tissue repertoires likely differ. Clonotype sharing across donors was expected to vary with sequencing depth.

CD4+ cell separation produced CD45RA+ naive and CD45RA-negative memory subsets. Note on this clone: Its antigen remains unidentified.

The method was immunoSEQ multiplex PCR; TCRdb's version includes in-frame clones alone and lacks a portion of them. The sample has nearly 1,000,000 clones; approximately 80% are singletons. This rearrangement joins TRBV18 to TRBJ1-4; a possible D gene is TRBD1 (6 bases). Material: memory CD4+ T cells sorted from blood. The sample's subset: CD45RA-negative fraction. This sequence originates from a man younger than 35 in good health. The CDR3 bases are TGTGCCAGCTCACCAGGGGGCTCGACTAATGAAAAACTGTTTTTT. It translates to CASSPGGSTNEKLFF.